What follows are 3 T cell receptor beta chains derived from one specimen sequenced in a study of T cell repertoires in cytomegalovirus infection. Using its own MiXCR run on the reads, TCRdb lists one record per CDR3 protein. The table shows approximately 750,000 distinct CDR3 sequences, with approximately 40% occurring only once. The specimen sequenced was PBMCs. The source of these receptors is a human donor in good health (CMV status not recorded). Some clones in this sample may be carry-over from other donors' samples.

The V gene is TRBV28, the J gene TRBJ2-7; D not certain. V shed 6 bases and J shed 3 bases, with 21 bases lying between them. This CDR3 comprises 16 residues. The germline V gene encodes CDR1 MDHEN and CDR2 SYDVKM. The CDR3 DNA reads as TGTGCCAGCAGGCGACTCGCGGTATCGCCTTACTACGAGCAGTACTTC. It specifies CASRRLAVSPYYEQYF.

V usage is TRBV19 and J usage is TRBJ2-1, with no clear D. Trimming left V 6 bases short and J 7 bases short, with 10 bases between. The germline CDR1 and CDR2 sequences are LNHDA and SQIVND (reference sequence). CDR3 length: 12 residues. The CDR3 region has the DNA TGTGCCAGTAGCCATAAGGGTAATGAGCAGTTCTTC. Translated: CASSHKGNEQFF.

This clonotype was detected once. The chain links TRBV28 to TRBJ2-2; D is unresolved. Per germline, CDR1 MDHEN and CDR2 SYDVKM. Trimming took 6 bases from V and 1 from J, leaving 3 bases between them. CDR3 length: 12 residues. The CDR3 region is CASRQNTGELFF. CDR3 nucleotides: TGTGCCAGCAGACAGAACACCGGGGAGCTGTTTTTT.